This T cell receptor beta chain was sequenced in a study of beta chain features in type 1 diabetes. Study results and caveats: Whether HLA type affects TCRB rearrangement stayed undetermined in the present work. In comparison with healthy donors, patients had naive, central memory and Treg TCRB repertoires that appeared more similar. People with Type 1 diabetes carried modestly yet significantly shorter TCRB CDR3s in all four CD4+ subsets.

Per the germline V gene, CDR1 is SGHTS and CDR2 is YDEGEE. The V and J ends lost 0 bases and 7 bases respectively, with 13 bases between them. There are 15 residues in the CDR3. As regards this clone: Its cognate antigen is unknown.

Expressed TCRB transcripts were sequenced because the isolated RNA had all been reverse transcribed beforehand. Libraries were prepared by immunoSEQ multiplex PCR; TCRdb keeps only in-frame clonotypes and omits some of them. The repertoire includes around 180,000 clones, less than 10% of them detected once, and about 0.5% sits in the top ten. This TCR derives from a man younger than 35 with type 1 diabetes. Sequencing was carried out using central memory CD4+ T cells from blood. The V gene is TRBV5-8, the J gene TRBJ1-4; D remains ambiguous. The CDR3 DNA sequence: TGTGCCAGCAGCTTGGCTGGTGGGAGGAGTGAAAAACTGTTTTTT. Its translation is CASSLAGGRSEKLFF.